The 19 T cell receptor beta chains given below trace back to one sample, sequenced in a study of blood T cell repertoires in COVID-19. Profiling relied on immunoSEQ multiplex PCR, and the TCRdb table lists in-frame clones only, not all of them. The sample yields approximately 270,000 clones, approximately 85% seen once. Sequences were obtained from PBMCs or T cells enriched from blood (not recorded which). Receptor source: a woman between 45 and 65 years old who had recovered from COVID-19.

The V call is TRBV5-1, the J call TRBJ2-1, with a tentative D call TRBD2 (6 bases). Germline V gene lookup returns CDR1 SGHRS and CDR2 YFSETQ. The CDR3 length is 16 residues. V was cut by 0 bases and J by 0 bases, with 10 bases left in between. CDR3 region: CASSLETGGSYNEQFF. The CDR3 DNA follows: TGCGCCAGCAGCTTGGAAACCGGGGGCTCCTACAATGAGCAGTTCTTC.

Turning to this clone: The same CDR3 arises from other DNA sequences in this sample as well. V usage is TRBV3-1 (or the pseudogene TRBV3-2) and J usage is TRBJ2-7; D is possibly TRBD2 (6 bases). From germline, CDR1 is LGHDT and CDR2 YNNKEL (reference sequence). CDR3 size: 13 residues. V dropped 4 bases and J dropped 1 base, with 8 bases sitting between them. This chain's CDR3 is CASSRSGSYEQYF. CDR3 DNA: TGTGCCAGCAGCCGGAGCGGGTCCTACGAGCAGTACTTC.

The genes are TRBV12-3 or TRBV12-4 and TRBJ1-6; D gene unclear. V was trimmed by 6 bases and J by 8 bases, leaving 11 bases between them. The CDR3 has 13 amino acids. CDR3 region: CASSPINDSPLHF. CDR3 in DNA: TGTGCCAGCAGCCCTATAAATGATTCACCCCTCCACTTT.

The chain joins TRBV6-2 or TRBV6-3 to TRBJ1-1; D gene uncertain. Between the trimmed V and J ends, which lost 2 bases and 5 bases, there was a span of 9 bases. The germline CDR1 and CDR2 sequences are MNHEY and SVGEGT. The CDR3 runs 13 residues. The CDR3 here is CASSYISGTEAFF. In nucleotides, the CDR3 is TGTGCCAGCAGTTACATTTCCGGTACTGAAGCTTTCTTT.

Comment on this clone: Distinct nucleotide sequences in the sample also encode this CDR3. V usage is TRBV27 and J usage is TRBJ2-7, with TRBD2 as a possible D gene (6 bases). Germline loops: CDR1 MNHEY, CDR2 SMNVEV (reference sequence). Trimming took 4 bases from V and 0 from J, leaving 10 bases between them. The CDR3 is made up of 14 amino acids. CDR3 sequence reads: CASSSGLSSYEQYF. Here the CDR3 DNA reads TGTGCCAGCAGTTCGGGACTGAGCTCCTACGAGCAGTACTTC.

This clone was picked up one time. V and J are TRBV7-9 and TRBJ2-7; 11 positions match TRBD1. V shed 5 bases and J 4 bases; nucleotides not matched to a gene: 4. Germline V CDR1 and CDR2: SEHNR, FQNEAQ (reference sequence). This CDR3 has 14 residues. CDR3 bases: TGTGCCAGCAGCCCCGGGACAGGGGGTTACGAGCAGTACTTC. Amino acids: CASSPGTGGYEQYF.

The V and J genes are TRBV5-1 and TRBJ2-5; the match to TRBD2 covers 10 bases. The CDR3 consists of 17 residues. The germline V gene has CDR1 SGHRS and CDR2 YFSETQ. The V and J ends lost 4 bases and 4 bases, in that order; junction bases with no gene match: 13. CDR3 sequence (DNA): TGCGCCAGCAGCGAAGAGGCTAGCGGGGGAGGAGGAGAGACCCAGTACTTC. Its translation is CASSEEASGGGGETQYF.

The gene calls are TRBV5-6 and TRBJ1-1; D not resolved. Per germline, CDR1 SGHDT and CDR2 YYEEEE. The CDR3 is 13 amino acids. Trimming took off 1 base at V and 0 bases at J, with 4 bases between the two ends. In nucleotides, the CDR3 is TGTGCCAGCAGCTTGTTTATGAACACTGAAGCTTTCTTT. Translated, it gives CASSLFMNTEAFF. Supplemented by reference TRBV5-6 and TRBJ1-1, the full variable domain reads DAGVTQSPTHLIKTRGQQVTLRCSPKSGHDTVSWYQQALGQGPQFIFQYYEEEERQRGNFPDRFSGHQFPNYSSELNVNALLLGDSALYLCASSLFMNTEAFFGQGTRLTVV.

The chain uses TRBV11-3 and TRBJ2-2; 7 bases are a match to TRBD1. The V gene's germline CDR1 is SGHNT and CDR2 YENEEA. J was trimmed by 5 bases and V by 1 base; bases with no gene match: 4. This CDR3 region has 15 residues. CDR3 loop: CASSLAPQGTGELFF. The DNA for the CDR3 is TGTGCCAGCAGCTTAGCCCCACAGGGGACCGGGGAGCTGTTTTTT.

The gene calls are TRBV5-4 and TRBJ2-7; TRBD2 is a possible D gene (6 bases). Between the trimmed V and J ends, which lost 3 bases and 0 bases, there was a span of 10 bases. This CDR3 is built from 14 residues. Germline CDR1 SGHNT, CDR2 YYREEE (reference sequence). As DNA, the CDR3 is TGTGCCAGCAGCTCGGGACTTACCTCCTACGAGCAGTACTTC. This sequence encodes CASSSGLTSYEQYF.

The gene calls are TRBV23-1 and TRBJ2-5; D might be TRBD2 (5 bases). TRBV23-1 is assigned to the ORF class and has an uncertain function. This CDR3 region has 14 residues. With 4 bases removed from V and 2 bases from J, the gap between germline ends came to 11 bases. The CDR3, as DNA: TGCGCCAGCAGTCGCGAGGGTGGGCAAGAGACCCAGTACTTC. It encodes CASSREGGQETQYF.

This chain joins TRBV11-3 and TRBJ2-5; D unresolved. CDR1 and CDR2 (germline): SGHNT, YENEEA. Between the trimmed V and J ends, which lost 4 bases and 0 bases, there was a span of 6 bases. This CDR3 has 13 amino acids. CDR3 nucleotides: TGTGCCAGCAGCTGGCGGCACCAAGAGACCCAGTACTTC. It encodes CASSWRHQETQYF.

This clone was counted a few times. V is TRBV9 and J is TRBJ2-2; D may be TRBD1 (6 bases). This CDR3 spans 15 amino acids. Germline V lookup: CDR1 SGDLS, CDR2 YYNGEE. V was clipped by 0 bases and J by 2 bases, with 8 bases between them. CDR3 DNA: TGTGCCAGCAGCGTAGGGACAGTTAACACCGGGGAGCTGTTTTTT. The encoded protein is CASSVGTVNTGELFF.

The gene calls are TRBV6-5 and TRBJ2-7; TRBD2 agrees at 10 bases. Germline values: CDR1 MNHEY, CDR2 SVGAGI. The CDR3 contains 16 residues. V shed 4 bases, J shed 3 bases, and the junction held 9 bases outside the gene matches. The CDR3 spells CASSSASSGSIYEQYF. The CDR3 DNA sequence: TGTGCCAGCAGTTCCGCCTCTAGCGGGAGTATCTACGAGCAGTACTTC.

This clone showed up just once. V is TRBV18 and J is TRBJ2-5; D unresolved. CDR3 size: 13 residues. V shed 1 base and J shed 0 bases, with 3 bases lying between them. From germline, CDR1 is KGHSH and CDR2 LQKENI. This chain's CDR3 is CASSPRNQETQYF. As DNA, the CDR3 is TGTGCCAGCTCACCACGTAACCAAGAGACCCAGTACTTC.

The genes are TRBV6-5 and TRBJ1-2; 8 nucleotides match TRBD1. This CDR3 region has 15 residues. Germline CDR1 MNHEY, CDR2 SVGAGI. With V trimmed by 6 bases and J by 3 bases, 9 bases remained unmatched. The CDR3 sequence: CASSSSTGGHYGYTF. CDR3 DNA sequence: TGTGCCAGCAGCTCGAGTACAGGGGGACACTATGGCTACACCTTC.

The chain recombines TRBV27 with TRBJ1-2, with D uncertain. The CDR3 runs to 15 residues. Deletions cut 5 bases from V and 0 bases from J, with 13 bases between. CDR1 MNHEY and CDR2 SMNVEV come from the germline V gene (reference sequence). The CDR3 coding sequence is TGTGCCAGCAGTCAGCTCGGGAAAGCTAACTATGGCTACACCTTC. Translation: CASSQLGKANYGYTF.

CDR3 in amino acids: CASSVAGFTDTQYF. The CDR3 bases are TGTGCCAGCAGTGTTGCGGGATTTACAGATACGCAGTATTTT. V gene TRBV6-4 combines with J gene TRBJ2-3, with D possibly matching TRBD2 (6 bases). The ends were cut back, 4 bases at V and 3 bases at J, with 11 bases in the middle. The CDR3 is 14 amino acids. Germline V gives CDR1 MRHNA, CDR2 SNTAGT.

The genes are TRBV5-1 and TRBJ1-4; 9 bases map to TRBD1. Germline lookup yields CDR1 SGHRS and CDR2 YFSETQ. This CDR3 comprises 16 residues. V lost 3 bases and J lost 8; bases outside the gene matches: 11. CDR3 amino acids: CASSYPGRDREEKLFF. Here the CDR3 DNA reads TGCGCCAGCAGCTATCCAGGCCGGGACAGGGAGGAAAAACTGTTTTTT. The complete variable domain, with remaining parts taken from reference TRBV5-1 and TRBJ1-4, reads KAGVTQTPRYLIKTRGQQVTLSCSPISGHRSVSWYQQTPGQGLQFLFEYFSETQRNKGNFPGRFSGRQFSNSRSEMNVSTLELGDSALYLCASSYPGRDREEKLFFGSGTQLSVL.